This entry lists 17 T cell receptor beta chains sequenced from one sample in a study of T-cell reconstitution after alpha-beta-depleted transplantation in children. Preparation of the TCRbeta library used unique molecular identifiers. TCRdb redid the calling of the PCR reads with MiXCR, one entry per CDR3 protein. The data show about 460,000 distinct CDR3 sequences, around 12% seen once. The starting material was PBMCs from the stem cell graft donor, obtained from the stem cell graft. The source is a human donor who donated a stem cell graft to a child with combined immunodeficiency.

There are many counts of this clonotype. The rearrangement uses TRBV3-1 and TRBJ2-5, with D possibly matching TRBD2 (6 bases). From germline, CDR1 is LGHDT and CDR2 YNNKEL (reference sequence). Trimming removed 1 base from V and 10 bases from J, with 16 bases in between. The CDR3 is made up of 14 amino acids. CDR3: CASSQGDSKKGQYF. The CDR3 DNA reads TGTGCCAGCAGCCAAGGGGACTCCAAAAAGGGCCAGTACTTC.

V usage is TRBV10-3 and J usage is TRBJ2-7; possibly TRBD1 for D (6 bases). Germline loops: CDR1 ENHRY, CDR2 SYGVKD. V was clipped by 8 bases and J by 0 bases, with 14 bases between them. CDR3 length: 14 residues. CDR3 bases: TGTGCCATCCAGGACAGCACAGACTCCTACGAGCAGTACTTC. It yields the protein CAIQDSTDSYEQYF.

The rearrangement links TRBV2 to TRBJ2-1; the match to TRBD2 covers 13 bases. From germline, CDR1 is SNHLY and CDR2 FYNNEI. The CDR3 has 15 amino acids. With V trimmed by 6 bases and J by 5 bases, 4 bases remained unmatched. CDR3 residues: CASRVGTSGDNEQFF. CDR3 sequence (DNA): TGTGCCAGCAGGGTCGGGACTAGCGGGGACAATGAGCAGTTCTTC.

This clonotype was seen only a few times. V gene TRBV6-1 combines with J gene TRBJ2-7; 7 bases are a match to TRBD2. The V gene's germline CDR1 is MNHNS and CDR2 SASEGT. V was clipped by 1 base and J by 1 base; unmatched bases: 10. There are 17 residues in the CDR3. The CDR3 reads CASSEGWRESWSYEQYF. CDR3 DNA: TGTGCCAGCAGTGAAGGGTGGCGGGAGAGCTGGTCCTACGAGCAGTACTTC.

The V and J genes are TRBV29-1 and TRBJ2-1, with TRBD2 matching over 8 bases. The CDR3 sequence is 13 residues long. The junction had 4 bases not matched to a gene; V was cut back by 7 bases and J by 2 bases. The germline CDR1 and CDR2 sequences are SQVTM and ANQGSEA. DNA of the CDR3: TGCAGCGCTCGAGCGGGGGCCTACAATGAGCAGTTCTTC. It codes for CSARAGAYNEQFF.

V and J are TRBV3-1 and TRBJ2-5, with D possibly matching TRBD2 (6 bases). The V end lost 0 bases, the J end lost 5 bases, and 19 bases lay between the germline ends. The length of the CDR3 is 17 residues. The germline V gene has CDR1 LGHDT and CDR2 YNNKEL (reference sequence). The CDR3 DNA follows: TGTGCCAGCAGCCAAGACTGGGGGGAAGGCTGGGGGGAGACCCAGTACTTC. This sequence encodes CASSQDWGEGWGETQYF.

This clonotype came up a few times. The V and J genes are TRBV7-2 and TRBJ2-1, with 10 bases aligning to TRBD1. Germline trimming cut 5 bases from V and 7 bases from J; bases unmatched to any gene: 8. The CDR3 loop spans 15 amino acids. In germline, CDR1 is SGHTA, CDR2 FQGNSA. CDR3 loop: CASSLDRGRDNEQFF. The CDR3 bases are TGTGCCAGCAGCCTAGACAGGGGGCGCGATAATGAGCAGTTCTTC.

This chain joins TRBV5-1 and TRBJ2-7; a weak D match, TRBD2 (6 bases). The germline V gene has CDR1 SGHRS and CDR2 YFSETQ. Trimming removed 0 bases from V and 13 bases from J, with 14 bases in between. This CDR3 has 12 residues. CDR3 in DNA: TGCGCCAGCAGCTTGGATAGCGGTAGGCTATACTTC. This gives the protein CASSLDSGRLYF.

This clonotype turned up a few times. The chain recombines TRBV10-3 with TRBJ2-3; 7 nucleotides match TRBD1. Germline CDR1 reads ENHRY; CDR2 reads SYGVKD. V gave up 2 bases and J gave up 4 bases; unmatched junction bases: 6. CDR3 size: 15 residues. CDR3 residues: CAISETGQSSDTQYF. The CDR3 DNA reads TGTGCCATCAGTGAGACGGGACAGAGCTCAGATACGCAGTATTTT.

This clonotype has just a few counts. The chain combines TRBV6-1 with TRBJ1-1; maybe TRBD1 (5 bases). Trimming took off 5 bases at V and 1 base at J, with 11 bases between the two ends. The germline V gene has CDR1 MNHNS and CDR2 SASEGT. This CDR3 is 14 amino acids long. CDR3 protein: CASSNRGANTEAFF. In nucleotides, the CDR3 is TGTGCCAGCAGTAACCGCGGGGCGAACACTGAAGCTTTCTTT.

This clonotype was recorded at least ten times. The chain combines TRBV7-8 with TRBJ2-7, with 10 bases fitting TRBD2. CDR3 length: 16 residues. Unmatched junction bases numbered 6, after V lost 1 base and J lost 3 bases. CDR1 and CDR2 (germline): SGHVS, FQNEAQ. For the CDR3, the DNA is TGTGCCAGCAGCTTAGTGAGCGGGAGGGGACACTACGAGCAGTACTTC. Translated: CASSLVSGRGHYEQYF.

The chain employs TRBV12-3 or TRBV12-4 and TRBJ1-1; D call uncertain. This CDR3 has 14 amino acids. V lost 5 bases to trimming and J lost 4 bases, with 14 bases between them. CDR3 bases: TGTGCCAGCAGTCCGCCCTTCGAGGTCACTGAAGCTTTCTTT. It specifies CASSPPFEVTEAFF.

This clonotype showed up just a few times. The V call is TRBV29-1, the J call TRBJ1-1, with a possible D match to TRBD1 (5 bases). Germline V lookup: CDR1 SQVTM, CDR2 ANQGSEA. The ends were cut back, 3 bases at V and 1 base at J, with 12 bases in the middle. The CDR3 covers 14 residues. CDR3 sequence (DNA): TGCAGCGTTGAGCACAGGTTAACGAACACTGAAGCTTTCTTT. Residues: CSVEHRLTNTEAFF.

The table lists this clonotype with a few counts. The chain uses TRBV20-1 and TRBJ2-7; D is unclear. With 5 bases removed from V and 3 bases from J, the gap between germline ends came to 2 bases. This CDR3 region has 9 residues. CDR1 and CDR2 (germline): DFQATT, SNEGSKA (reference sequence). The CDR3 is CSAGYEQYF. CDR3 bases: TGCAGTGCTGGCTACGAGCAGTACTTC.

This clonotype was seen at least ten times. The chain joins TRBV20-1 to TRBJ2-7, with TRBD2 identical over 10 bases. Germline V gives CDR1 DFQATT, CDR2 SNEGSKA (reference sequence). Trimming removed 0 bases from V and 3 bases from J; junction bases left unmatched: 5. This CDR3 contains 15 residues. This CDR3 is CSARDHLAGVYEQYF. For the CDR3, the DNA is TGCAGTGCTAGAGATCACCTAGCGGGAGTCTACGAGCAGTACTTC.

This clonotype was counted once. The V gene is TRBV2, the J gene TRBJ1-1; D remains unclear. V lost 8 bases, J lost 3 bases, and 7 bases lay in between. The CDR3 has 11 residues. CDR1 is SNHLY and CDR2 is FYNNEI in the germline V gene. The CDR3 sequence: CASVGYTEAFF. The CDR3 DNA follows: TGTGCCAGCGTGGGATACACTGAAGCTTTCTTT.

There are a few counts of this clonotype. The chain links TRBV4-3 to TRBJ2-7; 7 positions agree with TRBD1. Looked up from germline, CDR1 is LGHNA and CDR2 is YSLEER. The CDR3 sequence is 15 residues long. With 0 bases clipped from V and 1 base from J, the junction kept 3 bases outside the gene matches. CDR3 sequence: CASSQDTGASYEQYF. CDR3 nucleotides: TGCGCCAGCAGCCAAGATACAGGGGCGTCCTACGAGCAGTACTTC.